This section outlines one T cell receptor (beta chain) sequence together with its context. Via MiXCR, TCRdb re-called the 5' RACE reads, giving one row per CDR3 protein. The sample has some 140,000 distinct CDR3 sequences; approximately 9.2% are singletons. The sample is drawn from a study of CD8 T cells in ankylosing spondylitis. The CDR3 has 13 amino acids. Between the trimmed V and J ends, which lost 4 bases and 5 bases, there was a span of 11 bases. CDR1 is MNHNY and CDR2 is SVGAGI in the germline V gene (reference sequence). This sequence originates from a male donor with ankylosing spondylitis. Sequencing was performed on synovial fluid, either unsorted or a sorted T cell fraction (not recorded which). The V gene is TRBV6-6, the J gene TRBJ1-2; D perhaps matches TRBD1 (5 bases). The CDR3 loop reads CASSFLAGYGYTF. The CDR3 DNA is TGTGCCAGCAGTTTTCTGGCAGGGTATGGCTACACCTTC.